These 6 T cell receptor beta chains originate from one sample sequenced in a study of blood T cell repertoires in COVID-19. Produced via immunoSEQ multiplex PCR; TCRdb's table is partial and in-frame only. The repertoire holds 56,000 or so clones, with 89% as singletons. The sequencing sample was made of peripheral blood. These receptors were collected from a woman aged 55-75 years with COVID-19, enrolled during active disease.

This chain uses TRBV27 with TRBJ2-7; weak D call: TRBD2 (6 bases). This CDR3 region has 15 residues. The germline V gene has CDR1 MNHEY and CDR2 SMNVEV (reference sequence). With 5 bases removed from V and 3 bases from J, the gap between germline ends came to 17 bases. CDR3 sequence: CASSQRRGVVYEQYF. The CDR3 nucleotides are TGTGCCAGCAGTCAGAGGCGGGGAGTTGTCTACGAGCAGTACTTC.

The rearrangement uses TRBV9 and TRBJ2-1; tentatively, D is TRBD2 (7 bases). CDR3 length equals 16 residues. The V gene's germline CDR1 is SGDLS and CDR2 YYNGEE. Trimming stripped 4 bases from V and 2 bases from J, with 16 bases between. The CDR3 region is CASSLGGGGAYNEQFF. The CDR3 coding sequence is TGTGCCAGCAGCTTAGGGGGAGGGGGAGCCTACAATGAGCAGTTCTTC. The variable domain in full, with the rest retrieved from reference TRBV9 and TRBJ2-1, is DSGVTQTPKHLITATGQRVTLRCSPRSGDLSVYWYQQSLDQGLQFLIQYYNGEERAKGNILERFSAQQFPDLHSELNLSSLELGDSALYFCASSLGGGGAYNEQFFGPGTRLTVL.

The chain combines TRBV21-1 with TRBJ2-3; the table's D call TRBD2 went unverified against the DNA. TRBV21-1 is classified as a pseudogene. The CDR3 sequence is 24 residues long. CDR3 sequence: CASNKPRGRPHLGRSGDCTDTQYF. The DNA for the CDR3 is TGTGCCAGCAACAAGCCCCGGGGTCGCCCCCACCTTGGTCGAAGCGGGGATTGCACAGATACGCAGTATTTT.

J is TRBJ1-2 and V is TRBV27; 9 bases are shared with TRBD1. CDR3 length: 13 amino acids. CDR1 is MNHEY and CDR2 is SMNVEV in the germline V gene (reference sequence). V was clipped by 5 bases and J by 7 bases; unmatched bases: 5. CDR3 sequence reads: CASSGTGYRGYTF. In nucleotides, the CDR3 is TGTGCCAGCAGTGGGACAGGGTATCGTGGCTACACCTTC.

This clone has only one observation. V and J are TRBV12-3 or TRBV12-4 and TRBJ2-1; no clear D gene. CDR3 size: 13 residues. Trimming removed 3 bases from V and 9 bases from J, with 12 bases in between. CDR3 bases: TGTGCCAGCAGTTTTGAGGTCCGTGGTGAGCAGTTCTTC. As protein: CASSFEVRGEQFF.

This chain uses TRBV11-3 with TRBJ2-7; 10 positions agree with TRBD2. In germline, CDR1 is SGHNT, CDR2 YENEEA. This CDR3 is built from 16 residues. The V gene end was trimmed by 1 base and the J gene end by 6 bases; junction bases not matched to a gene: 9. CDR3 coding DNA: TGTGCCAGCAGCTTAGTCCTAGCGGGGGCCCGACGCGAGCAGTACTTC. Protein product: CASSLVLAGARREQYF.